The TCR beta chain described here comes from a study of blood T cells in healthy people across ages. Study results and limitations: Naive and antigen-experienced cells were not separated, limiting conclusive comparison.

Combining a sample-barcoded 5' primer with a J-beta primer mix, a second PCR ran for roughly 7 to 11 cycles. TCRdb called the 5' RACE reads again in MiXCR, with one record for every CDR3 protein. The repertoire holds 2 million or so distinct CDR3 sequences, with about 50% as singletons. Peripheral blood, about 9.3 milliliters per donor, was collected. Trimming stripped 2 bases from V and 0 bases from J, with 7 bases between. Looked up from germline, CDR1 is MNHEY and CDR2 is SVGEGT. CDR3 length equals 15 residues. Of note for this clonotype: The antigen is undetermined.

The J gene is TRBJ1-4, the V gene TRBV6-2 or TRBV6-3; D is uncertain. This TCR was recovered from a woman between 40 and 50 years old in good health. Sequencing was performed on blood. The CDR3 DNA is TGTGCCAGCAGTTACGGGTTTTCAACTAATGAAAAACTGTTTTTT. This sequence encodes CASSYGFSTNEKLFF.